These 6 T cell receptor beta chains came from one sample sequenced in a study of blood T cells in healthy people across ages. It was with a sample-barcoded 5' primer and a J-beta primer mix that a second PCR of about 6 to 12 cycles was run. MiXCR, applied by TCRdb to the 5' RACE reads, yields one record per CDR3 protein. The sample carries more than 700,000 distinct CDR3 sequences, around half recorded once. Material: blood. These receptors were taken from an elderly man in good health.

The chain joins TRBV20-1 to TRBJ2-6; 10 bases align to TRBD2. V shed 6 bases and J 1 base; nucleotides not matched to a gene: 6. Germline-derived CDR1 and CDR2 are DFQATT and SNEGSKA (reference sequence). The CDR3 length is 16 residues. CDR3 sequence: CSASTSGISGANVLTF. The CDR3 DNA follows: TGCAGTGCCAGCACTAGCGGGATATCTGGGGCCAACGTCCTGACTTTC.

The sample holds a few counts of this clonotype. This chain connects TRBV9 to TRBJ2-2; D unresolved. V was pared by 2 bases and J by 5 bases, with 7 bases between. There are 13 residues in the CDR3. In germline, CDR1 is SGDLS, CDR2 YYNGEE. The CDR3 coding sequence is TGTGCCAGCAGCGTTGACCCGACCGGGGAGCTGTTTTTT. Translated: CASSVDPTGELFF.

This clonotype was observed once. The chain uses TRBV9 and TRBJ2-4, with D possibly TRBD2 on 6 matching bases. CDR3 length: 15 residues. CDR1 and CDR2 (germline): SGDLS, YYNGEE. V was cut by 3 bases and J by 0 bases, with 10 bases left in between. For the CDR3, the DNA is TGTGCCAGCAGCGCCGGACTACTAGCCAAAAACATTCAGTACTTC. Translated, it gives CASSAGLLAKNIQYF.

The genes are TRBV7-2 and TRBJ2-1; TRBD2 aligns across 14 bases. The CDR3 loop spans 15 amino acids. The germline gives CDR1 SGHTA, CDR2 FQGNSA. Trimming cost V 6 bases and J 6 bases; bases outside gene matches: 4. The CDR3 loop is CASRPTSGRGNEQFF. Here the CDR3 DNA reads TGTGCCAGCAGACCGACTAGCGGGAGGGGCAATGAGCAGTTCTTC.

V gene TRBV6-5 combines with J gene TRBJ2-5; D is tentatively TRBD1 or TRBD2 (5 bases each). The CDR3 contains 11 residues. The V end was cut by 10 bases, the J end by 9 bases, with 15 bases between. The germline gives CDR1 MNHEY, CDR2 SVGAGI. CDR3 in DNA: TGTGCCACCACGGGGTCCAGGGCCCAGTACTTC. It specifies CATTGSRAQYF.

The chain employs TRBV29-1 and TRBJ2-7; 9 bases are shared with TRBD1. The germline V gene has CDR1 SQVTM and CDR2 ANQGSEA. The CDR3 is 12 amino acids. With 7 bases clipped from V and 3 bases from J, the junction kept 4 bases outside the gene matches. The CDR3 sequence is CSDGTGNYEQYF. The CDR3, as DNA: TGCAGCGACGGGACAGGGAACTACGAGCAGTACTTC.